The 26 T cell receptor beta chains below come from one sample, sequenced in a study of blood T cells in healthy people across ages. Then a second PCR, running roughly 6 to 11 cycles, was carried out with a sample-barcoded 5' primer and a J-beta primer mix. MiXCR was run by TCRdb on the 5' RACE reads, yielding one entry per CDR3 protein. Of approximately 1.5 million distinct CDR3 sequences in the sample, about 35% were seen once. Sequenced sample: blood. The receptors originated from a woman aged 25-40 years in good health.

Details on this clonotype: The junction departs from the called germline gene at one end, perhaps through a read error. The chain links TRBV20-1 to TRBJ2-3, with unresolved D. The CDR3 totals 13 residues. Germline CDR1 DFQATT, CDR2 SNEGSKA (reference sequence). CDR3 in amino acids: CSASDRNTNTQYF. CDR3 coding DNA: TGCAGTGCTAGTGACCGAAACACAAATACGCAGTATTTT.

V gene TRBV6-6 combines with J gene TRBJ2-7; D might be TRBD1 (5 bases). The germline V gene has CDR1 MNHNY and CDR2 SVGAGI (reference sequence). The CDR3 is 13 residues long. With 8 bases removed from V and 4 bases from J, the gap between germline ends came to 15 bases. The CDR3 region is CASGQGSPYEQYF. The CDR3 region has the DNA TGTGCCAGCGGGCAGGGTTCCCCTTACGAGCAGTACTTC.

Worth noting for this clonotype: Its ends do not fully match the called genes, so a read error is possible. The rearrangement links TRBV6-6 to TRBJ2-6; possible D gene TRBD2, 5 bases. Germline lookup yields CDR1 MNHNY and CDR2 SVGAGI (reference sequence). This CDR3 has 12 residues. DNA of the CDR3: TGTGCCATCCTCGAGAGGGCCAACGCCCTGACTTTC. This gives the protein CAILERANALTF.

The CDR3 region is CASSLGQGNGELFF. CDR3 nucleotides: TGCGCCAGCAGCTTGGGACAGGGTAACGGGGAGCTGTTTTTT. The V gene is TRBV5-1, the J gene TRBJ2-2; 7 nucleotides line up with TRBD1. The CDR3 runs 14 residues. Germline V gene data show CDR1 as SGHRS and CDR2 as YFSETQ. V dropped 0 bases and J dropped 7; count of bases not matched to a gene: 3. The variable domain in full, completed from reference TRBV5-1 and TRBJ2-2, reads KAGVTQTPRYLIKTRGQQVTLSCSPISGHRSVSWYQQTPGQGLQFLFEYFSETQRNKGNFPGRFSGRQFSNSRSEMNVSTLELGDSALYLCASSLGQGNGELFFGEGSRLTVL.

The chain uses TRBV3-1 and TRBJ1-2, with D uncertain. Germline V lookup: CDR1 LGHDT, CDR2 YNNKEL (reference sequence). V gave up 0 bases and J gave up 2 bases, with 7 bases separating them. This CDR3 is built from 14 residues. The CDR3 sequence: CASSQEKRNYGYTF. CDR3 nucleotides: TGTGCCAGCAGCCAAGAGAAACGGAACTATGGCTACACCTTC.

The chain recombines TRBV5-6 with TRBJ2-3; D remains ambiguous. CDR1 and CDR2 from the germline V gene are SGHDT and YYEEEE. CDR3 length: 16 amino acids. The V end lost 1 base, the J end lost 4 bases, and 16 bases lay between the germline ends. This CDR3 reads CASSLWVATAADTQYF. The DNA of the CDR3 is TGTGCCAGCAGCTTGTGGGTCGCGACTGCTGCAGATACGCAGTATTTT.

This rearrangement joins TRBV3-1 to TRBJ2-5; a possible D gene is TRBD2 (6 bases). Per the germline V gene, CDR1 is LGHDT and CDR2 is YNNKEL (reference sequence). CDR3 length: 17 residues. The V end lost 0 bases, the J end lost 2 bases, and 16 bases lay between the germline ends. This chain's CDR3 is CASSQDILARGQETQYF. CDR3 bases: TGTGCCAGCAGCCAAGATATTCTAGCGCGAGGACAAGAGACCCAGTACTTC.

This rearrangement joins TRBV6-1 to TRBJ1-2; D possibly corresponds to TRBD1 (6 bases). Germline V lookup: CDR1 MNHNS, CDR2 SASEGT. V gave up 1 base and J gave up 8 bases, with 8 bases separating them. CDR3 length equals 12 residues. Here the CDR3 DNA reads TGTGCCAGCAGTGAAGGTACAGGGGGCTACACCTTC. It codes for CASSEGTGGYTF.

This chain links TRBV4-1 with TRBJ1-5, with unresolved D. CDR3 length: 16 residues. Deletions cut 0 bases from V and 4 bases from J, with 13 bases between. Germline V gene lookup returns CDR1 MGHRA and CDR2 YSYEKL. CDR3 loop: CASSQDEVRVNQPQHF. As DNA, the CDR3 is TGCGCCAGCAGCCAAGATGAGGTACGGGTTAATCAGCCCCAGCATTTT.

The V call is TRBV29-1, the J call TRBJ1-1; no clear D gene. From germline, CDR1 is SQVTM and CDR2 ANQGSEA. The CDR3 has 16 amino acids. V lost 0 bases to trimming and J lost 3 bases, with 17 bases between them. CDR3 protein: CSVEDRLGMKDTEAFF. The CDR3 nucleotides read TGCAGCGTTGAAGATCGGTTAGGGATGAAGGACACTGAAGCTTTCTTT.

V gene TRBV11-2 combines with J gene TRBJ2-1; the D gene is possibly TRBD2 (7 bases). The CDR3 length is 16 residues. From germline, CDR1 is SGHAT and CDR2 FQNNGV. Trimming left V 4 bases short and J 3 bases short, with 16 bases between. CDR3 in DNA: TGTGCCAGCAGCTCTCCCCTCGGGGGGCTCTACAATGAGCAGTTCTTC. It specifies CASSSPLGGLYNEQFF.

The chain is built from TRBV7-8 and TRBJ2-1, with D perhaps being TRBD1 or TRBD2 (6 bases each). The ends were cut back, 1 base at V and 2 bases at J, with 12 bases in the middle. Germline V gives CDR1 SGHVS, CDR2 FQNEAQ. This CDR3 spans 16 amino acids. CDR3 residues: CASSLDGGAPYNEQFF. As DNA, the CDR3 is TGTGCCAGCAGCTTAGACGGGGGCGCTCCCTACAATGAGCAGTTCTTC.

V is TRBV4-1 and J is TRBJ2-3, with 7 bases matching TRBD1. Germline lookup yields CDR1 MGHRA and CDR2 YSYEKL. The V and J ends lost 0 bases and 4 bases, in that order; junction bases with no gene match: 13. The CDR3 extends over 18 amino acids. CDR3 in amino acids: CASSQEGDSYWGPDTQYF. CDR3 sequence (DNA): TGCGCCAGCAGCCAAGAAGGGGACAGCTATTGGGGCCCAGATACGCAGTATTTT.

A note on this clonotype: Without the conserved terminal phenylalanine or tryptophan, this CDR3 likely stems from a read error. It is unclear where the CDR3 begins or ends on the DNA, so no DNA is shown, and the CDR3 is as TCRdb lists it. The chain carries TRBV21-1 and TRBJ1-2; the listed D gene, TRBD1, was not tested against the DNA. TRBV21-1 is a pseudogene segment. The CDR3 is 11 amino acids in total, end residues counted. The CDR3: CASSKDSDYTL.

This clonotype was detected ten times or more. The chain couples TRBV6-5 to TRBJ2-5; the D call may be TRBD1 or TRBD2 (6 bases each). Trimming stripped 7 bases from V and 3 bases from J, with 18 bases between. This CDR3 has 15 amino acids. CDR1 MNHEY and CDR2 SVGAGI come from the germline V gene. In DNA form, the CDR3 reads TGTGCCAGCACCACCCGGGGGCGCGGGAAAGAGACCCAGTACTTC. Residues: CASTTRGRGKETQYF.

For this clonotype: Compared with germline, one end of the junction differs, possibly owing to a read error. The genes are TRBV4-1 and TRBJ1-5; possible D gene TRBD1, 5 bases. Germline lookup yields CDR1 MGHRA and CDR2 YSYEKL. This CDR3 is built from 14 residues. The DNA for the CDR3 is TGTGCCAGCAGTCAACAGGTTAGCAATCAGCCCCAGCATTTT. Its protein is CASSQQVSNQPQHF.

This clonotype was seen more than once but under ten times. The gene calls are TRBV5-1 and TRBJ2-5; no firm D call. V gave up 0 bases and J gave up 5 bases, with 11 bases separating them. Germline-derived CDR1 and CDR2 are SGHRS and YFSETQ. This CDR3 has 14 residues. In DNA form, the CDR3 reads TGCGCCAGCAGCTTGGAACGAGGAAGCGAGACCCAGTACTTC. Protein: CASSLERGSETQYF. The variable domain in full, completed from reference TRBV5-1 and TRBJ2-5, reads KAGVTQTPRYLIKTRGQQVTLSCSPISGHRSVSWYQQTPGQGLQFLFEYFSETQRNKGNFPGRFSGRQFSNSRSEMNVSTLELGDSALYLCASSLERGSETQYFGPGTRLLVL.

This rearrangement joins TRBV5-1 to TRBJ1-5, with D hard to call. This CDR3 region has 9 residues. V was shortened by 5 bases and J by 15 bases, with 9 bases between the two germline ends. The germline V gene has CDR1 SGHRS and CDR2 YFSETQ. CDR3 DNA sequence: TGCGCCAGCAGACCCCGCGGGCATTTT. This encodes CASRPRGHF.

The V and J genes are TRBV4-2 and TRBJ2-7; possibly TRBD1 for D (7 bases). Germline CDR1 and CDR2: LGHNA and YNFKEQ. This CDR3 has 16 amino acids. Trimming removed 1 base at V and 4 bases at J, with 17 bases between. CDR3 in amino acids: CASSQGRMEGAYEQYF. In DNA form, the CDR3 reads TGTGCCAGCAGCCAAGGGAGAATGGAGGGGGCTTACGAGCAGTACTTC.

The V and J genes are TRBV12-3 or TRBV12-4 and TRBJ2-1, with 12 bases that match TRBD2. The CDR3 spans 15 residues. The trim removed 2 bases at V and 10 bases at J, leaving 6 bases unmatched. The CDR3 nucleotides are TGTGCCAGCAGTTTAAAGACTAGCGGGAGCGGGGAGCAGTTCTTC. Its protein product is CASSLKTSGSGEQFF.

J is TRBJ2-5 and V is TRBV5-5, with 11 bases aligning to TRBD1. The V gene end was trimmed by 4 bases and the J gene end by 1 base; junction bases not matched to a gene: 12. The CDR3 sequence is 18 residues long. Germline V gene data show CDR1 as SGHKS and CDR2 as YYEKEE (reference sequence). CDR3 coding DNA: TGTGCCAGCAGCCTCGGACAGGGGGCTATAGCGGTCCAAGAGACCCAGTACTTC. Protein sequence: CASSLGQGAIAVQETQYF.

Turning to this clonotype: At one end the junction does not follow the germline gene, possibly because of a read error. This CDR3 reads CVSRAGGDSGANVLTF. DNA of the CDR3: TGTGTCAGCAGGGCGGGAGGTGACTCTGGGGCCAACGTCCTGACTTTC. The rearrangement uses TRBV2 and TRBJ2-6; 8 bases align to TRBD2. In germline, CDR1 is SNHLY, CDR2 FYNNEI. This CDR3 spans 16 amino acids.

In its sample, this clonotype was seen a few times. CDR3 DNA sequence: TGTGCCAGCAGTGAGATGGCGTTGGGGAGGGAGACCCAGTACTTC. It specifies CASSEMALGRETQYF. The gene calls are TRBV6-1 and TRBJ2-5, with D possibly matching TRBD2 (6 bases). This CDR3 is 15 amino acids long. Trimming removed 3 bases from V and 5 bases from J, with 16 bases in between. Germline V gene data show CDR1 as MNHNS and CDR2 as SASEGT.

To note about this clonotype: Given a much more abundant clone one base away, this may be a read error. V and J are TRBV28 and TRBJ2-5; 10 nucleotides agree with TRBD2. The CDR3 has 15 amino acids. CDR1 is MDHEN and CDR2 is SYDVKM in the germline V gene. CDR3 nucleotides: TGTGTCAGCAGTTTTGGGACTAGCGATCTCGAGACCCAGTACTTC. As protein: CVSSFGTSDLETQYF.

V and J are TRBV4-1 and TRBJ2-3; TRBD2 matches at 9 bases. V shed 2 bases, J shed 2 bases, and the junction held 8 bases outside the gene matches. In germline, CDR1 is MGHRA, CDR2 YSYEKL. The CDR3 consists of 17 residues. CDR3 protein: CASSQPSGKPSTDTQYF. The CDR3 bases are TGCGCCAGCAGCCAACCTAGCGGGAAACCCTCCACAGATACGCAGTATTTT.

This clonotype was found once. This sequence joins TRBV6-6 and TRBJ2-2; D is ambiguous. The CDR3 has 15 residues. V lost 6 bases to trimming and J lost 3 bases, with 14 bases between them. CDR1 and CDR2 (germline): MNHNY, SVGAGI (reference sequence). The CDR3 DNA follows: TGTGCCAGCAGCTCAAATCGTTACTACACCGGGGAGCTGTTTTTT. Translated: CASSSNRYYTGELFF.